A selection of T cell receptor beta chains follows, all from one sample in a study of T-cell memory formation after mild COVID-19. TCRdb processed the 5' RACE reads anew with MiXCR; each CDR3 protein has one entry. The data show fewer than 150,000 distinct CDR3 sequences, roughly 6% seen once. The sequenced material came from PBMCs or a T cell subset sorted from them (not recorded which). The origin of the receptors is an adult woman who had mild COVID-19 (a few samples of this study predate the infection). Cell type and time point are not known. Each CDR3 is given with its conserved first and last residue. D genes are given only for firm matches. Size values are once, few and many counts, or a class for expanded clones, and some rows have none.

D	size	V	J	DNA	CDR3
.	few	TRBV29-1	TRBJ2-1	TGCAGCGTTGAAGAGGGAGGAGGGGTTGAGCAGTTCTTC	CSVEEGGGVEQFF
.	.	TRBV3-1	TRBJ2-4	TGTGCCAGCAGCCCCCACGGGGGCAAAAACATTCAGTACTTC	CASSPHGGKNIQYF
.	many	TRBV6-2/TRBV6-3	TRBJ2-3	TGTGCCAGCAGTTACAATGGGATCGCCGATACGCAGTATTTT	CASSYNGIADTQYF
TRBD2	.	TRBV24-1	TRBJ2-1	TGTGCCACCAGTGATTTGACTAGCGGGGACCTCCCGGTTGGGAAGTTCTTC	CATSDLTSGDLPVGKFF
TRBD2	many	TRBV5-1	TRBJ2-2	TGCGCCAGCAGCTCGGGACTAGCCGACACCGGGGAGCTGTTTTTT	CASSSGLADTGELFF
.	.	TRBV20-1	TRBJ1-1	TGCAGTGCTACGAATAAGGACACTGAAGCTTTCTTT	CSATNKDTEAFF
.	.	TRBV5-1	TRBJ1-1	TGCGCCAGCAGCTTATACACAGGGAACACTGAAGCTTTCTTT	CASSLYTGNTEAFF
TRBD1	many	TRBV5-1	TRBJ2-7	TGCGCCAGCAGCTTAGGACAGGCCTCCTACGAGCAGTACTTC	CASSLGQASYEQYF
.	few	TRBV20-1	TRBJ2-5	TGCAGTGCTAGTATTCTGGAGGGCGTAGAGACCCAGTACTTC	CSASILEGVETQYF
.	.	TRBV7-3	TRBJ2-6	TGTGCCAGCAGCTCCCAGATGTCCGGGGCCAACGTCCTGACTTTC	CASSSQMSGANVLTF
.	many	TRBV5-8	TRBJ2-3	TGTGCCAGCAGCTTGGCAGGGGTTGGTACAGATACGCAGTATTTT	CASSLAGVGTDTQYF
.	many	TRBV18	TRBJ2-1	TGTGCCAGCTCAGGGGGCCCCTCCTACAATGAGCAGTTCTTC	CASSGGPSYNEQFF
.	.	TRBV12-3/TRBV12-4	TRBJ1-2	TGTGCCAGCAGACCGTCCGGGGGGGGAAACTATGGCTACACCTTC	CASRPSGGGNYGYTF
TRBD1	few	TRBV2	TRBJ1-4	TGTGCCAGCAGGAACAGGGGGCTGGAGAGAACTAATGAAAAACTGTTTTTT	CASRNRGLERTNEKLFF
.	few	TRBV2	TRBJ2-5	TGTGCCAGCAGTTTAGAGGCGCGGGAGACCCAGTACTTC	CASSLEARETQYF
TRBD1	few	TRBV29-1	TRBJ2-4	TGCAGCGTTGGGGCTGGGGGGACAGGGGGCCTTGACATTCAGTACTTC	CSVGAGGTGGLDIQYF
TRBD2	many	TRBV12-3/TRBV12-4	TRBJ2-3	TGTGCCAGCAGTGTACGGGGGGGCCGAGATACGCAGTATTTT	CASSVRGGRDTQYF
.	many	TRBV3-1	TRBJ2-2	TGTGCCAGCAGCCAAGAACGGCTAGCGAACACCGGGGAGCTGTTTTTT	CASSQERLANTGELFF
TRBD1	few	TRBV6-5	TRBJ1-2	TGTGCCAGCAGAAAGGACAGGGCTTATGGCTACACCTTC	CASRKDRAYGYTF
.	.	TRBV30	TRBJ2-7	TGTGCCTGGAGTGTACTAGGGGCAATGCAGTACTTC	CAWSVLGAMQYF
.	many	TRBV12-3/TRBV12-4	TRBJ1-1	TGTGCCAGCAGTTCACCAAAGGGGGGGGCGTACACTGAAGCTTTCTTT	CASSSPKGGAYTEAFF
TRBD2	many	TRBV20-1	TRBJ2-3	TGCAGTGCTAGAGGACTAGCGGCGGGACTCATATCTAGCACAGATACGCAGTATTTT	CSARGLAAGLISSTDTQYF
.	.	TRBV24-1	TRBJ2-3	TGTGCCACCAGTGATTTGAGGGGTCCGAGCACAGATACGCAGTATTTT	CATSDLRGPSTDTQYF
TRBD1	.	TRBV7-9	TRBJ2-1	TGTGCCAGCAGCTTAGCGTTAGGGACAGGGGGAGAAAATGAGCAGTTCTTC	CASSLALGTGGENEQFF
.	.	TRBV11-2	TRBJ1-5	TGTGCCAGCAGCTTAGACCCGGGGGGACTACAGCATTTT	CASSLDPGGLQHF
.	.	TRBV6-2/TRBV6-3	TRBJ2-5	TGTGCCACCTGGGATAGAAGATTCCAAGAGACCCAGTACTTC	CATWDRRFQETQYF
TRBD1	.	TRBV15	TRBJ1-6	TGTGCCACCAGCAGAGACTTCGGGACAGGGGCACCCCTCCACTTT	CATSRDFGTGAPLHF
.	.	TRBV11-2	TRBJ1-1	TGTGCCAGCAGCCGAGAACTACGGGGCACTGAAGCTTTCTTT	CASSRELRGTEAFF
.	few	TRBV24-1	TRBJ2-1	TGTGCCACCAGTGACCCGGCAGGGGAGTGGTACAATGAGCAGTTCTTC	CATSDPAGEWYNEQFF
TRBD2	many	TRBV7-9	TRBJ2-3	TGTGCCAGCAGCGACGCTGGACTAGCGGGCTTCACAGATACGCAGTATTTT	CASSDAGLAGFTDTQYF
.	.	TRBV6-5	TRBJ2-7	TGTGCCAGCAGTTACTCGCCGCCAGGGGCTAGCGGGACAGGCGAGCAGTACTTC	CASSYSPPGASGTGEQYF
TRBD1	few	TRBV5-1	TRBJ2-7	TGCGCCAGCAGCGCCGGGACAGCTGCCTACGAGCAGTACTTC	CASSAGTAAYEQYF
.	few	TRBV18	TRBJ2-3	TGTGCCAGCTCACCTGTGACTAGAGAAGATACGCAGTATTTT	CASSPVTREDTQYF
TRBD1	few	TRBV29-1	TRBJ2-7	TGCAGCGCTGGACAGGGTAGCTCCTACGAGCAGTACTTC	CSAGQGSSYEQYF
.	few	TRBV4-3	TRBJ2-1	TGCGCCAGCAGCCAGGGTAGACTCAATGAGCAGTTCTTC	CASSQGRLNEQFF
.	.	TRBV19	TRBJ2-2	TGTGCCAGTATACCTGGGACCTGGGGGACCGGGGAGCTGTTTTTT	CASIPGTWGTGELFF
.	many	TRBV11-2	TRBJ2-1	TGTGCCAGCAGCTTATCCCTCGGGCGTGAGCAGTTCTTC	CASSLSLGREQFF
.	few	TRBV5-1	TRBJ1-2	TGCGCCAGCAGCTTGGGGGATAATTCTTACTATGGCTACACCTTC	CASSLGDNSYYGYTF
.	many	TRBV12-3/TRBV12-4	TRBJ2-1	TGTGCCAGCAGTATCGCTACCCTCAACAATGAGCAGTTCTTC	CASSIATLNNEQFF
.	.	TRBV6-1	TRBJ2-7	TGTGCCAGCAGCAGCCTTAGGATCATCTCGTTC	CASSSLRIISF
.	few	TRBV29-1	TRBJ2-1	TGCAGCGTTGAAGATCCGCGGGTGGGGGTGCATGAGCAGTTCTTC	CSVEDPRVGVHEQFF
TRBD1	few	TRBV5-1	TRBJ2-7	TGCGCCAGCCAAAACCGGGACAGGGGTCGATCCTACGAGCAGTACTTC	CASQNRDRGRSYEQYF
TRBD2	many	TRBV9	TRBJ2-7	TGTGCCAGCAGCGGTCAGCGGGAGGGCCTCGGAGAGCAGTACTTC	CASSGQREGLGEQYF
TRBD2	many	TRBV29-1	TRBJ2-7	TGCAGCGTTGAAAGGGGAGGGTCCTACGAGCAGTACTTC	CSVERGGSYEQYF
TRBD1	few	TRBV7-9	TRBJ2-3	TGTGCCAGCAGCTCTCCGGAGCGACAGGGGGCCAATACGCAGTATTTT	CASSSPERQGANTQYF
TRBD2	many	TRBV7-9	TRBJ2-5	TGTGCCAGCAGCCCGGGACTAGCGGGGATGGGGCAAGAGACCCAGTACTTC	CASSPGLAGMGQETQYF
.	.	TRBV14	TRBJ2-5	TGTGCCAGCAGCTACACTCTTCACGAGACCCAGTACTTC	CASSYTLHETQYF
.	.	TRBV7-2	TRBJ2-2	TGTGCCAGCAGCCCCAAGAAGAACACCGGGGAGCTGTTTTTT	CASSPKKNTGELFF
.	few	TRBV12-3/TRBV12-4	TRBJ2-7	TGTGCCAGCACCCTTCGCAGGGGATCCTACGAGCAGTACTTC	CASTLRRGSYEQYF
TRBD2	.	TRBV5-5	TRBJ2-1	TGTGCCAGCAGCTTTCTAGCGGGGGGGCCGGGTGAGCAGTTCTTC	CASSFLAGGPGEQFF